The 28 T cell receptor beta chains listed next were all sequenced from one sample in a study of blood T cell repertoires in COVID-19. Clones were sequenced by immunoSEQ multiplex PCR, and TCRdb holds only the in-frame ones, with some missing. The data contain roughly 150,000 clones, 90% of them singletons. What was sequenced was peripheral blood. The receptors were gathered from a man aged 55 to 70 with active or convalescent COVID-19.

The chain carries TRBV3-1 (or the pseudogene TRBV3-2) and TRBJ1-5; 7 positions agree with TRBD1. The CDR3 sequence is 13 residues long. Germline CDR1 LGHDT, CDR2 YNNKEL (reference sequence). J gave up 4 bases and V 5 bases, and 2 bases lay outside the gene matches. In DNA form, the CDR3 reads TGTGCCAGCAGCGGACAGGTTAATCAGCCCCAGCATTTT. Its protein product is CASSGQVNQPQHF.

The rearrangement uses TRBV27 and TRBJ1-3; 8 nucleotides match TRBD1. J gave up 2 bases and V 3 bases, and 0 bases lay outside the gene matches. The germline CDR1 and CDR2 sequences are MNHEY and SMNVEV (reference sequence). The CDR3 contains 14 residues. As DNA, the CDR3 is TGTGCCAGCAGTTTGGACAGGGCTGGAAACACCATATATTTT. Protein product: CASSLDRAGNTIYF.

This clone was detected once. The chain links TRBV28 to TRBJ2-7, with D possibly TRBD1 on 6 matching bases. The CDR3 has 14 amino acids. Trimming removed 3 bases from V and 6 bases from J, with 15 bases in between. The germline V gene encodes CDR1 MDHEN and CDR2 SYDVKM. CDR3 residues: CASSLEQGGSEQYF. In nucleotides, the CDR3 is TGTGCCAGCAGTTTGGAACAGGGCGGTAGCGAGCAGTACTTC.

This clone was recorded a few times. The chain uses TRBV20-1 and TRBJ1-2, with 7 bases fitting TRBD1. Per the germline V gene, CDR1 is DFQATT and CDR2 is SNEGSKA (reference sequence). The CDR3 is 11 residues long. V was clipped by 3 bases and J by 8 bases; unmatched bases: 3. The CDR3 DNA reads as TGCAGTGCTAGGCGAGGGGGCGGCTACACCTTC. Translation gives CSARRGGGYTF.

J is TRBJ2-7 and V is TRBV2, with TRBD2 matching 10 bases. The CDR3 spans 15 residues. Germline V CDR1 and CDR2: SNHLY, FYNNEI. V gave up 6 bases and J gave up 1 base; unmatched junction bases: 6. CDR3: CASRPRTSGSYEQYF. CDR3 bases: TGTGCCAGCAGGCCTAGGACTAGCGGATCCTACGAGCAGTACTTC. The full variable domain, its missing parts supplied by reference TRBV2 and TRBJ2-7, is EPEVTQTPSHQVTQMGQEVILRCVPISNHLYFYWYRQILGQKVEFLVSFYNNEISEKSEIFDDQFSVERPDGSNFTLKIRSTKLEDSAMYFCASRPRTSGSYEQYFGPGTRLTVT.

V gene TRBV7-8 combines with J gene TRBJ2-1; the match to TRBD2 covers 7 bases. CDR3 length: 20 residues. Germline CDR1 is SGHVS and CDR2 is FQNEAQ. V dropped 1 base and J dropped 0; count of bases not matched to a gene: 15. The CDR3 region is CASSLERAGVFSSSYNEQFF. The CDR3 nucleotides read TGTGCCAGCAGCTTAGAGAGGGCGGGGGTCTTCTCGAGCTCCTACAATGAGCAGTTCTTC.

This clone was seen only a few times. The rearrangement uses TRBV6-4 and TRBJ1-2; weak D call: TRBD1 (6 bases). This CDR3 is 12 amino acids long. From germline, CDR1 is MRHNA and CDR2 SNTAGT. V lost 10 bases and J lost 0, with 9 bases in between. The DNA of the CDR3 is TGTGCCACTAAGGGGGCTAACTATGGCTACACCTTC. Encoded protein: CATKGANYGYTF.

The rearrangement links TRBV5-1 to TRBJ1-4, with a weak D call TRBD1 (6 bases). The germline V and J ends were trimmed by 4 bases and 8 bases, with 9 bases remaining between them. Germline assignment: CDR1 SGHRS and CDR2 YFSETQ. This CDR3 spans 12 amino acids. CDR3 in amino acids: CASSQGKEKLFF. The CDR3 bases are TGCGCCAGCAGCCAGGGGAAAGAAAAACTGTTTTTT.

The rearrangement uses TRBV3-1 (or the pseudogene TRBV3-2) and TRBJ2-3, with a weak D call TRBD1 (5 bases). This CDR3 has 15 amino acids. V was shortened by 0 bases and J by 1 base, with 8 bases between the two germline ends. Germline lookup yields CDR1 LGHDT and CDR2 YNNKEL (reference sequence). The CDR3 region is CASSQDRVGTDTQYF. The CDR3 DNA reads TGTGCCAGCAGCCAAGACAGGGTTGGCACAGATACGCAGTATTTT.

This chain links TRBV19 with TRBJ1-1; D gene uncertain. Germline lookup yields CDR1 LNHDA and CDR2 SQIVND (reference sequence). The CDR3 length is 14 residues. V was shortened by 0 bases and J by 5 bases, with 10 bases between the two germline ends. CDR3 loop: CASSIDVSRTEAFF. CDR3 coding DNA: TGTGCCAGTAGTATAGACGTAAGTAGAACTGAAGCTTTCTTT.

The chain is built from TRBV18 and TRBJ1-4, with D possibly being TRBD1 (6 bases). With 3 bases removed from V and 5 bases from J, the gap between germline ends came to 16 bases. Germline-derived CDR1 and CDR2 are KGHSH and LQKENI. There are 16 residues in the CDR3. The CDR3 reads CASSPHRVIKNEKLFF. CDR3 DNA sequence: TGTGCCAGCTCACCCCACAGGGTAATCAAAAATGAAAAACTGTTTTTT.

On this clone itself: Different DNA sequences within this sample yield the same CDR3. This sequence joins TRBV7-2 and TRBJ1-5; D gene uncertain. CDR1 SGHTA and CDR2 FQGNSA come from the germline V gene. The CDR3 extends over 13 amino acids. V was shortened by 1 base and J by 4 bases, with 5 bases between the two germline ends. The CDR3 nucleotides read TGTGCCAGCAGCTTAGAGAGGAATCAGCCCCAGCATTTT. Its protein product is CASSLERNQPQHF.

V gene TRBV10-3 combines with J gene TRBJ1-5; 8 bases line up with TRBD1. The germline CDR1 and CDR2 sequences are ENHRY and SYGVKD. Germline trimming cut 4 bases from V and 4 bases from J; bases unmatched to any gene: 3. The CDR3 has 14 residues. CDR3 sequence reads: CAISGTGRNQPQHF. The CDR3 DNA reads as TGTGCCATCAGTGGGACAGGGAGAAATCAGCCCCAGCATTTT.

The chain combines TRBV19 with TRBJ1-1; 10 positions match TRBD1. The CDR3 runs 16 residues. The V and J ends lost 5 bases and 3 bases, in that order; junction bases with no gene match: 9. The germline V gene encodes CDR1 LNHDA and CDR2 SQIVND (reference sequence). CDR3 DNA: TGTGCCAGTAGTGCACCGACAGGGGGCCCGGACACTGAAGCTTTCTTT. Translated: CASSAPTGGPDTEAFF.

This chain links TRBV18 with TRBJ1-6; tentative D call: TRBD1 (5 bases). Germline V CDR1 and CDR2: KGHSH, LQKENI. This CDR3 has 15 residues. V lost 5 bases, J lost 5 bases, and 13 bases lay in between. The CDR3 loop reads CASSSQGTDNSPLHF. The CDR3 DNA is TGTGCCAGCTCATCGCAGGGTACCGATAATTCACCCCTCCACTTT.

This chain connects TRBV20-1 to TRBJ1-2; D gene uncertain. In germline, CDR1 is DFQATT, CDR2 SNEGSKA (reference sequence). The CDR3 consists of 11 residues. Trimming left V 3 bases short and J 12 bases short, with 14 bases between. In DNA form, the CDR3 reads TGCAGTGCTAGCGGTGGTGGGAGGAACACCTTC. It encodes CSASGGGRNTF.

V usage is TRBV27 and J usage is TRBJ2-6, with D unresolved. Trimming pared 6 bases from V and 2 bases from J, leaving 8 bases between. The CDR3 is made up of 14 amino acids. Germline V lookup: CDR1 MNHEY, CDR2 SMNVEV (reference sequence). CDR3 coding DNA: TGTGCCAGCAGGCTCTCGGCTGGGGCCAACGTCCTGACTTTC. Amino acid sequence: CASRLSAGANVLTF.

The chain recombines TRBV7-6 with TRBJ1-3, with a possible D match to TRBD1 (5 bases). Per the germline V gene, CDR1 is SGHVS and CDR2 is FNYEAQ. The ends were cut back, 1 base at V and 4 bases at J, with 14 bases in the middle. The CDR3 loop spans 16 amino acids. In DNA form, the CDR3 reads TGTGCCAGCAGCTTAGGGGCAGGGCCGGTAGGAAACACCATATATTTT. Translated: CASSLGAGPVGNTIYF.

This chain uses TRBV5-4 with TRBJ2-1; a weak D match, TRBD1 (5 bases). V lost 2 bases to trimming and J lost 1 base, with 10 bases between them. The CDR3 sequence is 15 residues long. The germline V gene has CDR1 SGHNT and CDR2 YYREEE (reference sequence). CDR3 region: CASSLNGASYNEQFF. CDR3 bases: TGTGCCAGCAGCTTAAATGGGGCTTCCTACAATGAGCAGTTCTTC.

The V and J genes are TRBV30 and TRBJ2-7; a weak D match, TRBD2 (5 bases). V shed 3 bases and J shed 0 bases, with 18 bases lying between them. Looked up from germline, CDR1 is GTSNPN and CDR2 is SVGIG (reference sequence). CDR3 length: 16 amino acids. CDR3: CAWSLEGVGSSYEQYF. The DNA for the CDR3 is TGTGCCTGGAGCCTAGAGGGAGTGGGGAGCTCCTACGAGCAGTACTTC. Looking up the rest from reference TRBV30 and TRBJ2-7 gives the full variable domain: SQTIHQWPATLVQPVGSPLSLECTVEGTSNPNLYWYRQAAGRGLQLLFYSVGIGQISSEVPQNLSASRPQDRQFILSSKKLLLSDSGFYLCAWSLEGVGSSYEQYFGPGTRLTVT.

The V and J genes are TRBV9 and TRBJ2-1; 7 positions match TRBD2. CDR3 length: 16 amino acids. Germline assignment: CDR1 SGDLS and CDR2 YYNGEE. V shed 0 bases and J 6 bases; nucleotides not matched to a gene: 9. The CDR3 loop is CASSVVRGGIVNEQFF. CDR3 nucleotide sequence: TGTGCCAGCAGCGTAGTAAGGGGAGGGATCGTCAATGAGCAGTTCTTC.

The CDR3 coding sequence is TGTGCCAGTAGCCGGGGATCTGACTATGGCTACACCTTC. It codes for CASSRGSDYGYTF. The chain recombines TRBV19 with TRBJ1-2, with no clear D. CDR3 length: 13 amino acids. The germline V gene has CDR1 LNHDA and CDR2 SQIVND (reference sequence). Between the trimmed V and J ends, which lost 6 bases and 3 bases, there was a span of 11 bases.

V usage is TRBV7-6 and J usage is TRBJ2-7, with 12 positions matching TRBD2. This CDR3 region has 15 residues. CDR1 and CDR2 from the germline V gene are SGHVS and FNYEAQ. The V segment lost 5 bases and the J segment 0 bases; nucleotides outside the gene matches: 2. The CDR3 nucleotides read TGTGCCAGCAGCCCGACTAGCGGGGGCTCCTACGAGCAGTACTTC. It translates to CASSPTSGGSYEQYF.

The chain employs TRBV6-5 and TRBJ1-2; TRBD1 agrees at 7 bases. Losses at the gene ends were 9 bases for V and 8 bases for J; bases not matched to a gene: 6. The CDR3 is made up of 11 amino acids. The germline V gene has CDR1 MNHEY and CDR2 SVGAGI. CDR3 sequence reads: CASRQGWGYTF. In nucleotides, the CDR3 is TGTGCCAGTCGACAGGGATGGGGCTACACCTTC.

The V and J genes are TRBV21-1 and TRBJ1-5; TRBD1 is taken as the D call from the table, unchecked against the DNA. TRBV21-1 is marked as a pseudogene. This CDR3 contains 15 residues. This CDR3 is CASSAQSTSNQPQHF. The CDR3 DNA sequence: TGTGCCAGCAGCGCTCAGTCCACCAGCAATCAGCCCCAGCATTTT.

J is TRBJ2-5 and V is TRBV6-5; 8 nucleotides agree with TRBD2. CDR3 length: 14 residues. CDR1 is MNHEY and CDR2 is SVGAGI in the germline V gene. J gave up 5 bases and V 6 bases, and 8 bases lay outside the gene matches. The CDR3 nucleotides are TGTGCCAGCAGACCCGCGGGGGGCGGGGAGACCCAGTACTTC. Its translation: CASRPAGGGETQYF.

The table lists this clone with a count of one. The chain couples TRBV19 to TRBJ1-3; D ambiguous. V was trimmed by 7 bases and J by 0 bases, leaving 19 bases between them. Germline V gene data show CDR1 as LNHDA and CDR2 as SQIVND (reference sequence). There are 17 residues in the CDR3. The CDR3 DNA reads as TGTGCCAGTATGATTACTACCGGCGCAAACTCTGGAAACACCATATATTTT. It is translated as CASMITTGANSGNTIYF.

The table lists this clone with a count of one. The chain combines TRBV27 with TRBJ1-2, with TRBD1 matching 11 bases. In germline, CDR1 is MNHEY, CDR2 SMNVEV (reference sequence). J lost 8 bases, V lost 8 bases, and 7 bases had no gene match. The CDR3 is 13 amino acids. As DNA, the CDR3 is TGTGCCAGCGGACACGGACAGGGGGCGGGCTACACCTTC. Translating it yields CASGHGQGAGYTF.